This T cell receptor (beta chain) was sequenced in a study of blood T cell repertoires in COVID-19. As for the study in general: Sources were T cells, B-cell-depleted T cells, or PBMCs; the material itself was cDNA or gDNA.

Original processing methods: It was from reference gene primer amplification that nucleated cell counts were estimated. TCRdb keeps only in-frame clones here, not all; method: immunoSEQ multiplex PCR. That table gives V, J and clone size, and the DNA gave D and trimming. In the table there are just over 300,000 clones, 85% to 90% of which are singletons. The study drew participants aged 18 to 89 years from about two dozen US areas. V gave up 4 bases and J gave up 4 bases, with 10 bases separating them. CDR1 is SEHNR, CDR2 FQNEAQ, per germline (reference sequence). The CDR3 length is 13 residues. This rearrangement joins TRBV7-9 to TRBJ1-1; D is unresolved. The clonotype comes from a woman under 30 with acute COVID-19. The specimen sequenced was PBMCs or T cells enriched from blood (not recorded which). CDR3 residues: CASSSGSGTEAFF. Written as DNA, the CDR3 is TGTGCCAGCAGCTCGGGGAGTGGCACTGAAGCTTTCTTT.